A selection of T cell receptor beta chains follows, all from one sample in a study of blood T cells in healthy people across ages. TCRdb fed the 5' RACE reads into MiXCR, producing one record per CDR3 protein. The sample records about 760,000 distinct CDR3 sequences, just under 25% being singletons. The same specimen was also included in a second study, on T cells of mothers and their children.

The source material was blood. Receptors originate from a boy between 10 and 17 years old in good health. CDR3s leave out the opening cysteine and the closing phenylalanine or tryptophan.

TRBJ1-1 TRBV5-1 ASSPSRGANTEAF
TRBJ2-4 TRBV5-1 ASSFSGADIQY
TRBJ2-2 TRBV20-1 SARASGTTTTGELF
NA TRBV15 ATSRTLRDRGIDEQF
TRBJ2-5 TRBV11-2 ASSPGLSETQY
TRBJ2-7 TRBV4-1 ASSQDRGVDEQY
TRBJ2-2 TRBV6-2/TRBV6-3 ASSSVAGYTGELF
TRBJ2-5 TRBV5-5 ASSLGWVVETQY
NA TRBV20-1 SATWALGGETQY
TRBJ2-4 TRBV29-1 SVNDRGLDNIQY
TRBJ2-7 TRBV7-9 ASSPLLEEQY